The T cell receptor beta chain described here comes from a study of T cells in Graves' hyperthyroidism and ophthalmopathy. V shed 6 bases, J shed 2 bases, and the junction held 8 bases outside the gene matches. The CDR3 runs 16 residues. This clonotype was counted ten times or more. For Graves' hyperthyroidism to be stable, ophthalmopathy could not progress within 18 months. Amplification yielded TCR beta CDR3 regions, with RNA transcripts as the source. Carried out on the TCR CDR3, a first-round RT-PCR used the HTBI primer set. TCRdb re-derived calls from the multiplex PCR reads in MiXCR, one entry per CDR3 protein. The sample has approximately 430,000 distinct CDR3 sequences; 15% to 18% are singletons.

The chain employs TRBV12-3 or TRBV12-4 and TRBJ1-5, with 9 bases lining up with TRBD1. The clonotype comes from a woman aged 18-30 years with Graves' hyperthyroidism. Source material: blood. The CDR3 DNA reads as TGTGCCAGCAGACACACAGGGGGCCGGGGCAATCAGCCCCAGCATTTT. It yields the protein CASRHTGGRGNQPQHF.